This T cell receptor (beta chain) was documented in a study of molecular identifiers for immune sequencing clone quantification. The V end was cut by 1 base, the J end by 4 bases, with 9 bases between. CDR1 is SGHVS, CDR2 FNYEAQ, per germline. The CDR3 length is 14 residues. Study-wide results and caveats: Whereas naive cells kept under 1% of molecules in clones above 20 RNA copies, such clones held over 97% in effectors.

Previously reported methods and listed TCR primers produced the bulk TCR libraries. In TCRdb, the PCR reads were re-called with MiXCR into one record per CDR3 protein. The sample contains approximately 630,000 distinct CDR3 sequences, about 25% of which appear only once. This clonotype was found many times. The target antigen is unknown. The clonotype originates from a human donor in good health. Some libraries in this study had Jurkat cell RNA spiked in. The sample was naive CD8+ T cells from blood, with Jurkat cell RNA spiked in. Indicated subset: FACS-sorted CD8+CD4-CCR7+CD45RA+ naive T cells. V is TRBV7-6 and J is TRBJ2-3; D is perhaps TRBD2 (5 bases). DNA for the CDR3: TGTGCCAGCAGCTTAGGACACGGGGCAGATACGCAGTATTTT. Protein: CASSLGHGADTQYF. Using reference TRBV7-6 and TRBJ2-3 for the parts outside the CDR3, the full variable domain is GAGVSQSPRYKVTKRGQDVALRCDPISGHVSLYWYRQALGQGPEFLTYFNYEAQQDKSGLPNDRFSAERPEGSISTLTIQRTEQRDSAMYRCASSLGHGADTQYFGPGTRLTVL.